The sequence of this T cell receptor beta chain was determined in a study of tissue T cells after allogeneic stem cell transplantation. Study overall: Patients with graft-versus-host disease had grafts: four unmodified, three CD34-selected and T-cell-depleted.

Clones were sequenced by immunoSEQ multiplex PCR, and TCRdb holds only the in-frame ones, with some missing. The sample has about 6,900 clones; 60% to 85% are singletons. Whole-study results and caveats: The patient cohort was small and clinically heterogeneous, with limited sampling depth. Within patients, tissue anatomy strongly shaped TCR repertoire composition.

In the case of this clone: Antigen unknown.

V shed 3 bases and J shed 3 bases, with 9 bases lying between them. Germline lookup yields CDR1 GTSNPN and CDR2 SVGIG (reference sequence). The CDR3 is 12 amino acids. V and J are TRBV30 and TRBJ2-7; D uncertain. This sample comprised skin, obtained at autopsy. This receptor was taken from a male patient older than 55 with steroid-refractory graft-versus-host disease after an allogeneic stem cell transplant. Some T cells may originate from the graft donor. The CDR3 DNA is TGTGCCTGGAGAGGGTCGTACTACGAGCAGTACTTC. It codes for CAWRGSYYEQYF.